These 18 T cell receptor beta chains came from one sample sequenced in a study of long-term antiretroviral therapy in people with HIV. They ran version v3.0 of the immunoSEQ assay at survey level. Some clones are missing from TCRdb's copy, which holds only in-frame ones; the method was immunoSEQ multiplex PCR. Among tens of thousands of clones listed, 81% were seen once. The sequenced sample was unsorted PBMCs, obtained 1.5 years after starting antiretroviral therapy. The receptors were sampled from a young man with HIV.

This chain links TRBV13 with TRBJ1-5; TRBD1 matches at 10 bases. The CDR3 spans 17 residues. V lost 0 bases to trimming and J lost 1 base; unmatched junction nucleotides: 3. Germline V CDR1 and CDR2: PRHDT, FYEKMQ (reference sequence). The CDR3: CASSLGGQGGSNQPQHF. CDR3 sequence (DNA): TGTGCCAGCAGCTTAGGCGGACAGGGGGGAAGCAATCAGCCCCAGCATTTT.

This clone was seen only once. The chain couples TRBV11-2 to TRBJ1-1; 10 bases match TRBD1. With 1 base clipped from V and 2 bases from J, the junction kept 4 bases outside the gene matches. This CDR3 contains 16 residues. Germline V gives CDR1 SGHAT, CDR2 FQNNGV. In nucleotides, the CDR3 is TGTGCCAGCAGCTTAGTGGGGGACAGGGGTAACACTGAAGCTTTCTTT. Translated: CASSLVGDRGNTEAFF. The variable domain in full, with the rest retrieved from reference TRBV11-2 and TRBJ1-1, is EAGVAQSPRYKIIEKRQSVAFWCNPISGHATLYWYQQILGQGPKLLIQFQNNGVVDDSQLPKDRFSAERLKGVDSTLKIQPAKLEDSAVYLCASSLVGDRGNTEAFFGQGTRLTVV.

This clone was counted once. The rearrangement uses TRBV28 and TRBJ1-4, with TRBD1 as a possible D gene (5 bases). The CDR3 totals 15 residues. Germline V gene sequence: CDR1 MDHEN, CDR2 SYDVKM. The V gene lost 7 bases and the J gene lost 4 bases, with 16 bases spanning the gap. CDR3 residues: CASKREGRGNEKLFF. Written as DNA, the CDR3 is TGTGCCAGCAAAAGAGAGGGAAGGGGTAATGAAAAACTGTTTTTT.

The genes are TRBV4-1 and TRBJ1-1, with no clear D. Between the trimmed V and J ends, which lost 3 bases and 6 bases, there was a span of 11 bases. Germline-derived CDR1 and CDR2 are MGHRA and YSYEKL. The CDR3 is 13 residues long. The CDR3 region has the DNA TGCGCCAGCAGCCACGCGGGATCCGCTGAAGCTTTCTTT. Translating gives CASSHAGSAEAFF.

This sequence joins TRBV2 and TRBJ2-7, with 16 bases fitting TRBD2. Germline loops: CDR1 SNHLY, CDR2 FYNNEI. After removal of 4 bases from V and 3 bases from J, the junction contained 3 bases not matched to a gene. The CDR3 consists of 16 residues. CDR3: CASSGGLAGGIYEQYF. As DNA, the CDR3 is TGTGCCAGCAGTGGGGGACTAGCGGGAGGGATCTACGAGCAGTACTTC. The whole variable domain, filled in from reference TRBV2 and TRBJ2-7, reads EPEVTQTPSHQVTQMGQEVILRCVPISNHLYFYWYRQILGQKVEFLVSFYNNEISEKSEIFDDQFSVERPDGSNFTLKIRSTKLEDSAMYFCASSGGLAGGIYEQYFGPGTRLTVT.

V and J are TRBV4-3 and TRBJ1-2; tentatively, D is TRBD1 (5 bases). The CDR3 runs 16 residues. V was shortened by 0 bases and J by 4 bases, with 15 bases between the two germline ends. Germline assignment: CDR1 LGHNA and CDR2 YSLEER. CDR3 region: CASSQDRGRASYGYTF. The CDR3 DNA sequence: TGCGCCAGCAGCCAAGATCGCGGCAGGGCCTCCTATGGCTACACCTTC.

J is TRBJ2-3 and V is TRBV7-3; 8 bases fit TRBD2. Trimming at V came to 7 bases and at J to 3 bases, leaving 3 bases not matched to a gene. The CDR3 sequence is 13 residues long. Germline CDR1 and CDR2: SGHTA and FQGTGA. CDR3 in amino acids: CASTGGGTDTQYF. The CDR3 nucleotides are TGTGCCAGCACAGGCGGGGGGACAGATACGCAGTATTTT.

This rearrangement joins TRBV18 to TRBJ1-5; 9 bases are shared with TRBD1. V dropped 6 bases and J dropped 6; count of bases not matched to a gene: 12. The CDR3 consists of 16 residues. CDR1 is KGHSH and CDR2 is LQKENI in the germline V gene. CDR3 coding DNA: TGTGCCAGCTCCGCCATCGACAGGGGGGCTTCTCAGCCCCAGCATTTT. Translation gives CASSAIDRGASQPQHF.

V gene TRBV7-2 combines with J gene TRBJ2-1, with no clear D. Trimming stripped 4 bases from V and 7 bases from J, with 14 bases between. The CDR3 runs 14 residues. In germline, CDR1 is SGHTA, CDR2 FQGNSA. CDR3 sequence reads: CASSSSSRSNEQFF. The CDR3 coding sequence is TGTGCCAGCAGCTCCTCATCTAGGAGTAATGAGCAGTTCTTC.

As DNA, the CDR3 is TGTGCCAGCAGCGCCTCCCCTCCTAGCGGGGGGGGAGATACGCAGTATTTT. It codes for CASSASPPSGGGDTQYF. The V gene is TRBV7-7, the J gene TRBJ2-3; TRBD2 agrees at 12 bases. Unmatched junction bases numbered 11, after V lost 5 bases and J lost 5 bases. Germline CDR1 and CDR2: SSHAT and FNYEAQ (reference sequence). This CDR3 comprises 17 residues.

There are a few counts of this clone. This chain connects TRBV7-2 to TRBJ1-5, with D maybe TRBD1 (5 bases). The CDR3 length is 13 residues. Germline CDR1 SGHTA, CDR2 FQGNSA. Trimming shortened V by 1 base and J by 7 bases, and 8 bases separated the two germline ends. CDR3 DNA sequence: TGTGCCAGCAGCTTAGGAGGGGTCCAGCCCCAGCATTTT. Encoded protein: CASSLGGVQPQHF.

The V gene is TRBV5-6, the J gene TRBJ2-3; 8 bases align to TRBD1. CDR1 is SGHDT and CDR2 is YYEEEE in the germline V gene. The CDR3 contains 15 residues. V gave up 0 bases and J gave up 4 bases; unmatched junction bases: 4. In nucleotides, the CDR3 is TGTGCCAGCAGCTTGGAACAGGGGGTCGCAGATACGCAGTATTTT. This gives the protein CASSLEQGVADTQYF.

The genes are TRBV11-1 and TRBJ1-2, with TRBD1 matching over 9 bases. J was trimmed by 5 bases and V by 5 bases; bases with no gene match: 9. Germline-derived CDR1 and CDR2 are SGHAT and FQDESV (reference sequence). The CDR3 consists of 15 residues. The DNA for the CDR3 is TGTGCCAGCAGCGACGGGACAGGGTCTGGTTATGGCTACACCTTC. This translates into CASSDGTGSGYGYTF.

This clone came up a few times. The J gene is TRBJ1-1, the V gene TRBV7-3; 9 bases match TRBD1. The ends lost 3 bases at V and 1 base at J; junction bases unmatched: 3. Germline V gene data show CDR1 as SGHTA and CDR2 as FQGTGA. This CDR3 is built from 15 residues. The CDR3 DNA sequence: TGTGCCAGCAGCTTGACGGGACAGGGGAACACTGAAGCTTTCTTT. Translating gives CASSLTGQGNTEAFF.

V gene TRBV28 combines with J gene TRBJ1-3; no clear D gene. The V gene's germline CDR1 is MDHEN and CDR2 SYDVKM. With 6 bases removed from V and 0 bases from J, the gap between germline ends came to 15 bases. There are 16 residues in the CDR3. CDR3 sequence reads: CASRLRERSSGNTIYF. The DNA of the CDR3 is TGTGCCAGCAGGCTAAGGGAGAGGAGCTCTGGAAACACCATATATTTT.

The chain uses TRBV5-1 and TRBJ1-5; perhaps TRBD1 as D (5 bases). CDR3 size: 14 residues. V was clipped by 4 bases and J by 5 bases, with 13 bases between them. The germline CDR1 and CDR2 sequences are SGHRS and YFSETQ. CDR3 protein: CASSRDGGDQPQHF. The CDR3 region has the DNA TGCGCCAGCAGCCGGGACGGGGGGGATCAGCCCCAGCATTTT.

Comments on this clone: Germline and junction disagree at one end, which may indicate a read error. The chain employs TRBV7-7 and TRBJ1-4; no clear D. The CDR3 loop spans 15 amino acids. Per the germline V gene, CDR1 is SSHAT and CDR2 is FNYEAQ (reference sequence). The CDR3 DNA sequence: TGTGCTAGCAGCTTAACAGACGCAACTAATGAAAAACTGTTTTTT. This sequence encodes CASSLTDATNEKLFF.

V gene TRBV7-2 combines with J gene TRBJ2-2; tentative D call: TRBD1 (8 bases). The CDR3 loop spans 17 amino acids. With 5 bases removed from V and 0 bases from J, the gap between germline ends came to 16 bases. Germline-derived CDR1 and CDR2 are SGHTA and FQGNSA. CDR3 nucleotide sequence: TGTGCCAGCAGCAGCAGACAGGGGACTACGAACACCGGGGAGCTGTTTTTT. Translated, it gives CASSSRQGTTNTGELFF.